This TCR beta chain is drawn from a study of T cell responses to AZD1222 COVID-19 vaccine (dated by TCRdb to the early 2020s). About the investigation overall: AZD1222 recipients whose second dose came at about 4 weeks and those whose second dose came at about 12 weeks were combined into one group, since spike-specific TCR depth and breadth did not differ between the two schedules. TCR sequencing was performed for roughly 250 trial participants, of whom 200 to 220 were given two doses of AZD1222 and some 26 were given two doses of MenACWY control vaccine. Enrollment into the trials was organized by age into subgroups of 18-55, 56-69 and 70-plus years, and those subgroups contained 148, 28 and 57 TCR-sequenced participants, respectively. Summary of the overall study and its limitations: Reportedly, close to half of the unique spike-specific TCRs recognized epitopes lying outside the regions that are mutated in the B.1.351 and B.1.1.7 variants. Conclusions about previously exposed vaccinees are limited because only 5 or 6 AZD1222 recipients were SARS-CoV-2 seropositive at baseline. Because no day 14 peak-response samples were available, the repertoires could be characterized only after the peak T cell response. Most participants were white British and females outnumbered males, and the authors suggested that clonal diversity may have been underestimated. After two AZD1222 doses, spike-specific TCR breadth and depth were significantly higher than at day 0 and than in MenACWY recipients. The vaccine-associated CD4 TCRs covered the entire spike protein, and the dominant responses fell in regions 160-218 and 743-854. The 56-69-year group was small, and its depth increase did not reach significance, likely because of low power.

The CDR3 regions of human TCRbeta chains were analyzed by immunosequencing. Per the original workflow: TCRs in the repertoires were compared against a reference library of SARS-CoV-2-specific TCRs that had been generated with the MIRA antigen-specificity platform. Breadth meant the fraction of unique TCRs that were SARS-CoV-2-associated, whereas depth meant the fraction of total T cells that were SARS-CoV-2-associated. Using the MIRA data, each spike-specific TCR was mapped to the spike region that the TCR reacts to and placed in a CD4 or CD8 class. Log10-transformed breadth and depth values were compared by one-way ANOVA with Sidak's multiple comparisons tests. TCRdb limited this immuneACCESS table to in-frame rearrangements with V and J called. A share of clones is missing; checked studies link under half to unresolved V genes, and the rest is unexplained. V and J calls and clone size are as listed in that table; D and trimming were resolved from the DNA. The sample profile shows tens of thousands of clones; 80% to 90% of them were found once. Clones ranked in the top ten supply 31% of the sample.

The label giving this sample's time point can be read as: baseline before first vaccination. The vaccinee samples were drawn from two UK trials, COV001 and COV002, one of which was a single-blind randomized controlled phase 2/3 trial testing AZD1222 (ChAdOx1 nCoV-19) in healthy adults. Trial participant PBMC samples were collected at day 0 and day 28 after the second dose for TCRbeta chain sequencing. From the germline V gene, CDR1 is SQVTM and CDR2 is ANQGSEA. Counted from cysteine to phenylalanine, this CDR3 has 13 amino acids. The CDR3 DNA has 39 bases and is translated from base 1. The germline V end is reduced by 7 bases and the J end by 7 bases; junction bases left unmatched: 8. A note on this clone: No cognate antigen has been identified for it. Nothing much larger sits one base from this clone, and base qualities are not available.

The receptor comes from an adult in good health. The chain is made from TRBV29-1 and TRBJ2-3, and 10 junctional nucleotides match TRBD2. This specimen consisted of peripheral blood, obtained on day 0 of AZD1222 vaccination. The DNA reads as follows: TGCAGCGCCCCCTTAGCGGGAGGAAATACGCAGTATTTT. Its translation reads: CSAPLAGGNTQYF.